These 13 T cell receptor beta chains were sequenced from one sample in a study of T cells in Graves' hyperthyroidism and ophthalmopathy. TCR beta CDR3 regions were amplified from RNA transcripts. Using the HTBI primer set, a first-round RT-PCR was run on the TCR CDR3. TCRdb re-analysed the multiplex PCR reads in MiXCR, keeping a single row per CDR3 protein. In the table there are fewer than 300,000 distinct CDR3 sequences, about 16% of which are singletons. What was sequenced was blood. The receptors shown here come from a woman in her 50s with Graves' hyperthyroidism that later progressed to Graves' ophthalmopathy.

This clonotype appeared many times. The chain links TRBV2 to TRBJ1-1; 8 bases line up with TRBD1. J lost 6 bases, V lost 7 bases, and 19 bases had no gene match. This CDR3 is built from 17 residues. CDR1 is SNHLY, CDR2 FYNNEI, per germline. As DNA, the CDR3 is TGTGCCAGCAAGAGGGACAGGCCCGTTGCGTGGGATTCTGAAGCTTTCTTT. This encodes CASKRDRPVAWDSEAFF.

The chain combines TRBV7-9 with TRBJ1-6; no reliable D call. Per the germline V gene, CDR1 is SEHNR and CDR2 is FQNEAQ (reference sequence). The CDR3 covers 18 residues. Between the trimmed V and J ends, which lost 4 bases and 8 bases, there was a span of 24 bases. The CDR3 coding sequence is TGTGCCAGCAGCTACTCGTTAATTACGGGCACATGGGATTCACCCCTCCACTTT. Amino acids: CASSYSLITGTWDSPLHF.

This clonotype was counted many times. V is TRBV9 and J is TRBJ2-7, with D perhaps TRBD2 (5 bases). V was shortened by 3 bases and J by 0 bases, with 16 bases between the two germline ends. This CDR3 comprises 16 residues. Germline V gene data show CDR1 as SGDLS and CDR2 as YYNGEE. The CDR3 DNA sequence: TGTGCCAGCAGCGCCCCGGACGGGGAGACCTCCTACGAGCAGTACTTC. Encoded protein: CASSAPDGETSYEQYF.

This clonotype was detected ten times or more. The V gene is TRBV2, the J gene TRBJ2-3; no firm D call. This CDR3 region has 14 residues. V lost 5 bases and J lost 2, with 11 bases in between. CDR1 is SNHLY and CDR2 is FYNNEI in the germline V gene. CDR3 bases: TGTGCCAGCAGTCCCGGACCCGTCACAGATACGCAGTATTTT. This sequence encodes CASSPGPVTDTQYF.

This clonotype showed up many times. V and J are TRBV7-3 and TRBJ2-6; D gene unclear. The length of the CDR3 is 16 residues. The germline V gene encodes CDR1 SGHTA and CDR2 FQGTGA. Between the trimmed V and J ends, which lost 7 bases and 1 base, there was a span of 14 bases. CDR3 residues: CASNRGPMSGANVLTF. In nucleotides, the CDR3 is TGTGCCAGCAACCGAGGACCGATGTCTGGGGCCAACGTCCTGACTTTC.

The chain couples TRBV5-1 to TRBJ2-3; D might be TRBD1 or TRBD2, each matching 5 bases. The germline V gene encodes CDR1 SGHRS and CDR2 YFSETQ. The CDR3 covers 14 residues. The germline V and J ends were trimmed by 4 bases and 6 bases, with 15 bases remaining between them. The CDR3 here is CASSPGTSSDTQYF. As DNA, the CDR3 is TGCGCCAGCAGCCCCGGGACGTCCTCCGATACGCAGTATTTT.

This clonotype has a count of ten or more. The chain combines TRBV10-3 with TRBJ1-1, with 8 bases that match TRBD1. The length of the CDR3 is 14 residues. Germline loops: CDR1 ENHRY, CDR2 SYGVKD. Losses at the gene ends were 6 bases for V and 5 bases for J; bases not matched to a gene: 8. CDR3 DNA sequence: TGTGCCATCAGAGACGACAGGGGTGAGACTGAAGCTTTCTTT. As protein: CAIRDDRGETEAFF.

This clonotype was picked up many times. This chain connects TRBV18 to TRBJ1-2; D might be TRBD1 (6 bases). This CDR3 has 13 residues. CDR1 and CDR2 (germline): KGHSH, LQKENI. V was trimmed by 6 bases and J by 11 bases, leaving 19 bases between them. The CDR3 loop reads CASSPRGSPGYTF. The CDR3, as DNA: TGTGCCAGCTCCCCCAGGGGATCCCCTGGATACACCTTC.

This clonotype was picked up a small number of times. The rearrangement joins TRBV7-9 to TRBJ2-7, with TRBD2 as a possible D gene (6 bases). The ends were cut back, 4 bases at V and 5 bases at J, with 15 bases in the middle. This CDR3 has 14 amino acids. The V gene's germline CDR1 is SEHNR and CDR2 FQNEAQ (reference sequence). CDR3 coding DNA: TGTGCCAGCAGCTCGGTACGTACGGGGGACGAGCAGTACTTC. Translation: CASSSVRTGDEQYF.

This clonotype was counted ten times or more. The gene calls are TRBV27 and TRBJ2-1, with 8 nucleotides matching TRBD2. Germline V gives CDR1 MNHEY, CDR2 SMNVEV (reference sequence). The CDR3 is 15 residues long. Trimming at V came to 5 bases and at J to 8 bases, leaving 11 bases not matched to a gene. The CDR3 here is CASSPRLAGSYEQFF. In DNA form, the CDR3 reads TGTGCCAGCAGTCCTCGGTTAGCGGGATCGTATGAGCAGTTCTTC.

Ten or more counts support this clonotype. The chain couples TRBV28 to TRBJ2-5, with 10 bases fitting TRBD2. V gave up 7 bases and J gave up 5 bases; unmatched junction bases: 10. In germline, CDR1 is MDHEN, CDR2 SYDVKM. This CDR3 spans 15 amino acids. The CDR3 spells CASNHRLAGGETQYF. The CDR3 DNA is TGTGCCAGCAACCACAGACTAGCGGGTGGCGAGACCCAGTACTTC.

This clonotype was recorded a few times. CDR3 nucleotides: TGTGCCAGCAGCTCTTGGGATAGGACAAAGGCGATCCGAGCTTTCTTT. Translation gives CASSSWDRTKAIRAFF. The chain carries TRBV7-9 and TRBJ1-1, with D maybe TRBD1 (5 bases). Germline loops: CDR1 SEHNR, CDR2 FQNEAQ (reference sequence). The CDR3 covers 16 residues. V was shortened by 4 bases and J by 10 bases, with 25 bases between the two germline ends.

The table lists this clonotype with a few counts. This chain connects TRBV10-2 to TRBJ2-7, with D perhaps matching TRBD2 (6 bases). The germline V gene encodes CDR1 WSHSY and CDR2 SAAADI. V was pared by 9 bases and J by 3 bases, with 9 bases between. This CDR3 comprises 11 residues. The CDR3 loop reads CASRSGYEQYF. The CDR3 DNA follows: TGCGCCAGTCGTAGCGGCTACGAGCAGTACTTC.